This T cell receptor (beta chain) was identified during a study of control samples from healthy donors and cancer patients. With 5 bases removed from V and 0 bases from J, the gap between germline ends came to 10 bases. The CDR3 consists of 13 residues. Germline V gene data show CDR1 as GTSNPN and CDR2 as SVGIG (reference sequence). Clones were read by immunoSEQ multiplex PCR, and TCRdb kept only the in-frame ones, dropping some. The sample holds approximately 150,000 clones, 89% seen once. J is TRBJ1-2 and V is TRBV30, with a weak D call TRBD1 (5 bases). This clonotype was obtained from a man between 50 and 59 years old with head and neck cancer. The sample comprised PBMCs. DNA for the CDR3: TGTGCCTGGGGTGGGGGAACTAACTATGGCTACACCTTC. Translating it yields CAWGGGTNYGYTF.